The source of this TCR beta chain is a study of blood T cell repertoires in COVID-19. On the study more broadly: The cDNA or gDNA used as material had been derived from T cells, B-cell-depleted T cells, or PBMCs.

TCRdb's copy holds only in-frame clones and misses some; the assay was immunoSEQ multiplex PCR. The table shows roughly 280,000 clones, with 85% to 90% occurring only once. This CDR3 spans 15 amino acids. With 0 bases removed from V and 1 base from J, the gap between germline ends came to 10 bases. The germline CDR1 and CDR2 sequences are GTSNPN and SVGIG (reference sequence). Participants spanned ages about 18 to 90 years and resided in 24 US areas. Participants reported their clinical history, and cohort assignment relied on those reports. The clonotype comes from a woman aged 18-29 years who had recovered from COVID-19. The sequencing input was PBMCs or T cells enriched from blood (not recorded which). The chain employs TRBV30 and TRBJ1-3; D gene uncertain. The CDR3 is CAWSVRRESGNTIYF. CDR3 nucleotides: TGTGCCTGGAGTGTACGGAGGGAGTCTGGAAACACCATATATTTT.